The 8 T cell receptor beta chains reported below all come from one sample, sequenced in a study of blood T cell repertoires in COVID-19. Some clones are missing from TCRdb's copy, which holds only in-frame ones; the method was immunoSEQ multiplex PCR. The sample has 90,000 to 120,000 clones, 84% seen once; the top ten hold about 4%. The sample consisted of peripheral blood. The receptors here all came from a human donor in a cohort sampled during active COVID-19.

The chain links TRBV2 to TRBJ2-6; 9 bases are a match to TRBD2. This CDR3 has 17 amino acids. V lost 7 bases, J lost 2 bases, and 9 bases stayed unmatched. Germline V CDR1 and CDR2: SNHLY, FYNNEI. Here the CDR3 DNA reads TGTGCCAGCAACTGGGGCGGGAGGGCCCCTGGGGCCAACGTCCTGACTTTC. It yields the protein CASNWGGRAPGANVLTF.

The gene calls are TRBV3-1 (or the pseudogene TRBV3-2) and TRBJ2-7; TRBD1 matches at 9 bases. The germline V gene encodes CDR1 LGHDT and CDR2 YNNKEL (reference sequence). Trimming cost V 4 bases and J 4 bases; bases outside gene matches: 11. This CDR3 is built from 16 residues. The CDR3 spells CASSLQGGTGTYEQYF. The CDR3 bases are TGTGCCAGCAGCCTCCAGGGCGGGACAGGGACGTACGAGCAGTACTTC.

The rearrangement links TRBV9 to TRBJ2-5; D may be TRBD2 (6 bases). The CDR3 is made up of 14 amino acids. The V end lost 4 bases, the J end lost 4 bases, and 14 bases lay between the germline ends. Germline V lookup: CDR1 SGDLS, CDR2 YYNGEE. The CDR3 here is CASSINQAGETQYF. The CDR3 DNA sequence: TGTGCCAGCAGCATCAACCAAGCGGGAGAGACCCAGTACTTC.

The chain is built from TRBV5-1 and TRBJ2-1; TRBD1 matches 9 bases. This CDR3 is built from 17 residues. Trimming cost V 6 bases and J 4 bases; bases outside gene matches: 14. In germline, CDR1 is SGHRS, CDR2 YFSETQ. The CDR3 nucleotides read TGCGCCAGCATACCCCCCGGAGCGGGACAGGGTTACAATGAGCAGTTCTTC. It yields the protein CASIPPGAGQGYNEQFF.

The CDR3 protein is CATRKPGGPDTGELFF. DNA for the CDR3: TGTGCCACCAGGAAGCCGGGAGGGCCAGACACCGGGGAGCTGTTTTTT. J is TRBJ2-2 and V is TRBV15; TRBD2 aligns across 8 bases. Germline CDR1 reads LNHNV; CDR2 reads YYDKDF (reference sequence). Unmatched junction bases numbered 9, after V lost 6 bases and J lost 3 bases. The CDR3 spans 16 residues.

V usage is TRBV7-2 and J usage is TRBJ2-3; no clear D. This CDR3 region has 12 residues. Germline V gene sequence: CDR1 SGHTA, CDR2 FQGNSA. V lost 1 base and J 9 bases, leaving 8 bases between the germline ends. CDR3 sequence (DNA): TGTGCCAGCAGCTTAGAAGTTGGCACGCAGTATTTT. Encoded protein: CASSLEVGTQYF.

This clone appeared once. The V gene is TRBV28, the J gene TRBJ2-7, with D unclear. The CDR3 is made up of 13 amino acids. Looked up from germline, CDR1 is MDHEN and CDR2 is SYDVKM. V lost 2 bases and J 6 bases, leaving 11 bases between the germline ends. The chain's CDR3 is CASSLHTRGEQYF. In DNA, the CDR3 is TGTGCCAGCAGTTTACACACACGAGGCGAGCAGTACTTC.

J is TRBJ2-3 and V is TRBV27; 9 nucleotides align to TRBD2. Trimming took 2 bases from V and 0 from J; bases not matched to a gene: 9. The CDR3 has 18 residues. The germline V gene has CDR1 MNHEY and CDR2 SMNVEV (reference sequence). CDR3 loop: CASSLRGGTSSSTDTQYF. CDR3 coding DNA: TGTGCCAGCAGTTTACGGGGGGGGACTAGCTCTAGCACAGATACGCAGTATTTT.